This is a list of T cell receptor beta chains from one sample in a study of cytomegalovirus exposure and HLA in healthy donors. TCRdb's table, derived via immunoSEQ multiplex PCR, lists solely in-frame clones and lacks some. Here the sample spans about 130,000 clones, approximately 80% being singletons. The sample was PBMCs. These receptors originate from a man in his thirties or forties in good health and CMV-seropositive. CDR3s include the opening cysteine and the closing phenylalanine or tryptophan. D genes are given only for firm matches. Clone size is shown for a subset of rows, as once, few, many or a class of expanded clone.

>TRBJ2-7|-|TRBV27|-
CASSLYQTRISEQYF
TGTGCCAGCAGTTTATATCAGACTAGGATTTCCGAGCAGTACTTC
>TRBJ2-2|TRBD1|TRBV7-2|-
CASSPPGWDSLNTGELFF
TGTGCCAGCAGCCCCCCGGGATGGGACAGCCTGAACACCGGGGAGCTGTTTTTT
>TRBJ2-2|TRBD1|TRBV27|-
CASSPRQGSGTGELFF
TGTGCCAGCAGTCCCCGACAGGGATCGGGTACCGGGGAGCTGTTTTTT
>TRBJ2-7|-|TRBV27|-
CASSFRPSSYEQYF
TGTGCCAGCAGTTTTCGCCCTAGCTCCTACGAGCAGTACTTC
>TRBJ1-2|TRBD1|TRBV13|-
CASSLRDSFNYGYTF
TGTGCCAGCAGCTTAAGGGACAGCTTTAACTATGGCTACACCTTC
>TRBJ2-2|TRBD2|TRBV18|-
CASSGTSGSSTGELFF
TGTGCCAGCTCAGGGACTAGCGGGAGTTCCACCGGGGAGCTGTTTTTT
>TRBJ2-1|TRBD1|TRBV18|once
CASSSRQGLVNEQFF
TGTGCCAGCTCTTCCCGACAGGGTTTGGTTAATGAGCAGTTCTTC
>TRBJ2-7|TRBD2|TRBV6-5|-
CASSYSGLEETYEQYF
TGTGCCAGCAGTTACTCGGGACTAGAGGAAACCTACGAGCAGTACTTC
>TRBJ2-7|TRBD2|TRBV7-2|-
CASSPLGLAIYEQYF
TGTGCCAGCAGCCCCCTGGGACTAGCGATCTACGAGCAGTACTTC
>TRBJ2-4|TRBD1|TRBV27|-
CASAGGYIQYF
TGTGCCAGCGCAGGGGGCTACATTCAGTACTTC
>TRBJ2-7|TRBD2|TRBV30|-
CAWSGGVFEQYF
TGTGCCTGGAGCGGGGGGGTCTTCGAGCAGTACTTC
>TRBJ1-4|-|TRBV28|-
CASSYRVGGEKLFF
TGTGCCAGCAGTTATAGGGTGGGGGGTGAAAAACTGTTTTTT
>TRBJ1-2|TRBD1|TRBV5-1|-
CASSDKGANYGYTF
TGCGCCAGCAGCGACAAGGGGGCGAACTATGGCTACACCTTC
>TRBJ1-5|-|TRBV27|-
CASSYKENQPQHF
TGTGCCAGCAGTTACAAGGAGAATCAGCCCCAGCATTTT
>TRBJ1-1|TRBD1|TRBV7-2|-
CASSWIPGQGAEDTEAFF
TGTGCCAGCAGCTGGATACCGGGACAGGGGGCGGAGGACACTGAAGCTTTCTTT
>TRBJ2-7|TRBD2|TRBV29-1|-
CSGLAGVSEQYF
TGCAGCGGACTAGCGGGAGTTAGCGAGCAGTACTTC
>TRBJ2-5|-|TRBV4-3|-
CASSQDYRAAETQYF
TGCGCCAGCAGCCAAGACTACAGGGCCGCGGAGACCCAGTACTTC
>TRBJ2-7|-|TRBV13|-
CASSSRRVALEEQYF
TGTGCCAGCAGCTCCCGGAGGGTAGCACTGGAAGAGCAGTACTTC
>TRBJ2-1|-|TRBV7-6|-
CASSYREYNEQFF
TGTGCCAGCAGCTACAGGGAATACAATGAGCAGTTCTTC
>TRBJ1-3|-|TRBV5-4|few
CASSSRKQGRAGNTIYF
TGTGCCAGCAGCTCTAGAAAGCAGGGGCGCGCTGGAAACACCATATATTTT
>TRBJ2-2|-|TRBV2|-
CASSDTDYTGELFF
TGTGCCAGCAGTGATACCGACTACACCGGGGAGCTGTTTTTT
>TRBJ2-7|-|TRBV4-3|-
CASSLGAGREQYF
TGCGCCAGCAGCTTAGGTGCGGGCCGCGAGCAGTACTTC
>TRBJ1-2|-|TRBV10-3|-
CAISEYRDGYTF
TGTGCCATCAGTGAGTACAGGGATGGCTACACCTTC
>TRBJ2-1|TRBD2|TRBV7-3|once
CASSPQTSGTGNEQFF
TGTGCCAGCAGCCCCCAGACTAGCGGGACTGGCAATGAGCAGTTCTTC
>TRBJ2-2|TRBD2|TRBV27|-
CASSLRTSANTGELFF
TGTGCCAGCAGTCTCAGGACTAGCGCGAACACCGGGGAGCTGTTTTTT
>TRBJ1-1|-|TRBV18|-
CASSPPRGVRNTEAFF
TGTGCCAGCTCACCACCTCGGGGTGTGCGGAACACTGAAGCTTTCTTT
>TRBJ1-3|-|TRBV7-9|-
CASSLGGQSVSSGNTIYF
TGTGCCAGCAGCTTGGGGGGGCAGTCAGTAAGCTCTGGAAACACCATATATTTT
>TRBJ2-7|-|TRBV27|many
CASSLGGEQYF
TGTGCCAGCAGTTTGGGAGGCGAGCAGTACTTC
>TRBJ2-7|-|TRBV6-5|-
CAIGLSSSPYEQYF
TGTGCCATCGGACTCTCCTCTTCACCCTACGAGCAGTACTTC
>TRBJ2-2|-|TRBV19|-
CASSTQRVTGELFF
TGTGCCAGTAGTACTCAACGGGTCACCGGGGAGCTGTTTTTT
>TRBJ1-6|TRBD1|TRBV27|-
CASSQGVYNSPLHF
TGTGCCAGCAGTCAGGGGGTCTATAATTCACCCCTCCACTTT
>TRBJ1-4|-|TRBV6-5|-
CASSLDLGLNEKLFF
TGTGCCAGCAGTCTTGACTTGGGACTTAATGAAAAACTGTTTTTT
>TRBJ1-1|-|TRBV7-6|-
CASSPSPHTNTEAFF
TGTGCCAGCAGCCCTAGCCCCCACACCAACACTGAAGCTTTCTTT
>TRBJ1-1|TRBD1|TRBV5-1|-
CASSFTGGWLGNTEAFF
TGCGCCAGCAGCTTTACAGGGGGCTGGCTTGGGAACACTGAAGCTTTCTTT